Presented here are 15 T cell receptor beta chains from one specimen sequenced in a study of cytomegalovirus exposure and HLA in healthy donors. PCR employed 60 Vbeta and 13 Jbeta primers. Sequencing was performed with immunoSEQ multiplex PCR; in TCRdb, only in-frame clones are kept and a portion is missing. The sample yields under 100,000 clones, 65% to 80% seen once. Sequenced input: PBMCs. These receptors all stem from a woman aged 45 to 65 in good health and CMV-seropositive.

The V and J genes are TRBV6-6 and TRBJ1-1; 8 bases align to TRBD1. Trimming cost V 6 bases and J 8 bases; bases outside gene matches: 2. CDR1 and CDR2 from the germline V gene are MNHNY and SVGAGI (reference sequence). CDR3 length: 11 residues. CDR3 sequence: CASRRQGEAFF. Here the CDR3 DNA reads TGTGCCAGCAGGCGACAGGGGGAAGCTTTCTTT.

V gene TRBV29-1 combines with J gene TRBJ2-5, with a possible D match to TRBD2 (7 bases). The V gene's germline CDR1 is SQVTM and CDR2 ANQGSEA. With 4 bases removed from V and 11 bases from J, the gap between germline ends came to 29 bases. The CDR3 length is 16 residues. The CDR3 here is CSVVLAVGAGGREQYF. The CDR3 DNA sequence: TGCAGCGTTGTGCTTGCGGTCGGGGCCGGGGGGCGGGAGCAGTACTTC.

V is TRBV5-4 and J is TRBJ1-5, with D uncertain. The CDR3 length is 12 residues. With 4 bases removed from V and 7 bases from J, the gap between germline ends came to 9 bases. Germline CDR1 and CDR2: SGHNT and YYREEE (reference sequence). The CDR3: CASSVYGQPQHF. CDR3 nucleotide sequence: TGTGCCAGCAGCGTATATGGCCAGCCCCAGCATTTT.

The chain has TRBV25-1 and TRBJ1-5; TRBD1 might be the D (5 bases). V was clipped by 1 base and J by 7 bases, with 11 bases between them. The CDR3 is 14 residues long. Germline V gene sequence: CDR1 MGHDK, CDR2 SYGVNS. As DNA, the CDR3 is TGTGCCAGCAGTGAATGGGGGGGAAACCAGCCCCAGCATTTT. Translated: CASSEWGGNQPQHF.

The chain has TRBV28 and TRBJ2-1; 14 bases match TRBD2. With 10 bases clipped from V and 3 bases from J, the junction kept 17 bases outside the gene matches. CDR1 MDHEN and CDR2 SYDVKM come from the germline V gene. The length of the CDR3 is 19 residues. CDR3 DNA sequence: TGTGCCACCCAGGGGGGGCGACTAGCGGGAGGGCAGGGCTACAATGAGCAGTTCTTC. Protein sequence: CATQGGRLAGGQGYNEQFF.

The chain employs TRBV28 and TRBJ1-5; D gene uncertain. V lost 6 bases to trimming and J lost 5 bases, with 20 bases between them. The CDR3 consists of 16 residues. Germline CDR1 and CDR2: MDHEN and SYDVKM. The CDR3: CASRTTGNREDQPQHF. For the CDR3, the DNA is TGTGCCAGCAGAACCACCGGGAACCGGGAGGATCAGCCCCAGCATTTT.

The V gene is TRBV28, the J gene TRBJ2-7, with D perhaps TRBD2 (6 bases). Germline V CDR1 and CDR2: MDHEN, SYDVKM. V was pared by 6 bases and J by 0 bases, with 15 bases between. The CDR3 sequence is 15 residues long. The CDR3 protein is CASRVAGLSSYEQYF. The DNA of the CDR3 is TGTGCCAGCAGGGTCGCGGGACTCAGCTCCTACGAGCAGTACTTC.

The chain combines TRBV15 with TRBJ2-1; D is unclear. Germline V gene data show CDR1 as LNHNV and CDR2 as YYDKDF (reference sequence). The length of the CDR3 is 14 residues. The V end was cut by 5 bases, the J end by 0 bases, with 8 bases between. CDR3: CATSGGYSYNEQFF. Here the CDR3 DNA reads TGTGCCACCAGCGGCGGATACTCCTACAATGAGCAGTTCTTC.

CDR3 protein: CASSLRGGQPQHF. DNA of the CDR3: TGTGCCAGTAGTCTCAGGGGTGGCCAGCCCCAGCATTTT. The V gene is TRBV19, the J gene TRBJ1-5, with D perhaps TRBD1 (6 bases). The germline gives CDR1 LNHDA, CDR2 SQIVND (reference sequence). V gave up 5 bases and J gave up 7 bases, with 12 bases separating them. The CDR3 spans 13 residues.

The V gene is TRBV5-1, the J gene TRBJ1-6; maybe TRBD1 (5 bases). Deletions cut 0 bases from V and 7 bases from J, with 8 bases between. There are 14 residues in the CDR3. The germline gives CDR1 SGHRS, CDR2 YFSETQ. CDR3 loop: CASSLVEGNSPLHF. Written as DNA, the CDR3 is TGCGCCAGCAGCTTGGTGGAGGGGAATTCACCCCTCCACTTT.

The chain links TRBV7-6 to TRBJ1-1; 8 bases agree with TRBD1. Germline V CDR1 and CDR2: SGHVS, FNYEAQ. The CDR3 is 15 amino acids. V shed 3 bases and J 2 bases; nucleotides not matched to a gene: 5. The CDR3 protein is CASSLTGDGNTEAFF. The CDR3 coding sequence is TGTGCCAGCAGCTTGACAGGGGACGGAAACACTGAAGCTTTCTTT.

V is TRBV28 and J is TRBJ2-7; D uncertain. CDR1 is MDHEN and CDR2 is SYDVKM in the germline V gene. The CDR3 extends over 13 amino acids. V was pared by 4 bases and J by 4 bases, with 11 bases between. The CDR3 DNA is TGTGCCAGCAGTTCGAACATTCCATACGAGCAGTACTTC. Translation gives CASSSNIPYEQYF.

This clone was observed a single time. The chain couples TRBV18 to TRBJ1-4, with 10 nucleotides matching TRBD1. J lost 8 bases, V lost 2 bases, and 5 bases had no gene match. The CDR3 spans 15 residues. The germline CDR1 and CDR2 sequences are KGHSH and LQKENI. The CDR3 coding sequence is TGTGCCAGCTCACCAGGCGGGACAGGGGACGAAAAACTGTTTTTT. Amino acid sequence: CASSPGGTGDEKLFF. Supplemented by reference TRBV18 and TRBJ1-4, the full variable domain reads NAGVMQNPRHLVRRRGQEARLRCSPMKGHSHVYWYRQLPEEGLKFMVYLQKENIIDESGMPKERFSAEFPKEGPSILRIQQVVRGDSAAYFCASSPGGTGDEKLFFGSGTQLSVL.

The chain carries TRBV6-1 and TRBJ1-1; 10 bases are shared with TRBD1. V gave up 7 bases and J gave up 5 bases; unmatched junction bases: 7. Germline CDR1 MNHNS, CDR2 SASEGT. This CDR3 spans 14 amino acids. Here the CDR3 DNA reads TGTGCCAGCACCTCCCCGGACAGGGGGACTGAAGCTTTCTTT. As protein: CASTSPDRGTEAFF.

The chain employs TRBV27 and TRBJ1-5, with D unclear. The V end was cut by 2 bases, the J end by 6 bases, with 11 bases between. The CDR3 contains 14 residues. Germline V gene sequence: CDR1 MNHEY, CDR2 SMNVEV (reference sequence). CDR3 sequence: CASSLQALVQPQHF. In DNA form, the CDR3 reads TGTGCCAGCAGTTTACAGGCGTTGGTTCAGCCCCAGCATTTT.